Shown below are 32 T cell receptor beta chains from a single sample sequenced in a study of blood T cell repertoires in COVID-19. TCRdb keeps only in-frame clones here, not all; method: immunoSEQ multiplex PCR. In the table there are tens of thousands of clones, over 70% of which are singletons. The sequencing input was peripheral blood. The source of these receptors is a woman in her seventies with acute or convalescent COVID-19.

The V gene is TRBV18, the J gene TRBJ1-1; D might be TRBD1 (5 bases). The V end was cut by 0 bases, the J end by 6 bases, with 11 bases between. The germline V gene has CDR1 KGHSH and CDR2 LQKENI. CDR3 length: 14 residues. For the CDR3, the DNA is TGTGCCAGCTCACCACCAAGCAGACAGTCTGAAGCTTTCTTT. Its protein is CASSPPSRQSEAFF.

The gene calls are TRBV5-1 and TRBJ1-6; possibly TRBD1 for D (5 bases). The V and J ends lost 0 bases and 10 bases respectively, with 14 bases between them. The V gene's germline CDR1 is SGHRS and CDR2 YFSETQ. The CDR3 sequence is 15 residues long. Here the CDR3 DNA reads TGCGCCAGCAGCTTGGCCGTAGGGGCGGAATCACCCCTCCACTTT. This sequence encodes CASSLAVGAESPLHF.

The rearrangement joins TRBV5-1 to TRBJ1-2, with D unclear. Germline V gene lookup returns CDR1 SGHRS and CDR2 YFSETQ. The CDR3 length is 14 residues. V lost 0 bases and J lost 3, with 9 bases in between. The DNA for the CDR3 is TGCGCCAGCAGCTTGGGCAGACTCGACTATGGCTACACCTTC. This translates into CASSLGRLDYGYTF.

V is TRBV9 and J is TRBJ2-7; 11 bases align to TRBD2. CDR3 length: 16 amino acids. J gave up 2 bases and V 3 bases, and 7 bases lay outside the gene matches. Per the germline V gene, CDR1 is SGDLS and CDR2 is YYNGEE. In DNA, the CDR3 is TGTGCCAGCAGCGCTCACTCGACTAGCGGGACCTACGAGCAGTACTTC. Its translation: CASSAHSTSGTYEQYF.

V and J are TRBV5-4 and TRBJ1-4, with TRBD1 matching over 9 bases. The CDR3 consists of 14 residues. The germline V gene encodes CDR1 SGHNT and CDR2 YYREEE (reference sequence). Trimming took 4 bases from V and 8 from J; bases not matched to a gene: 6. The CDR3 reads CASSHDRGEEKLFF. CDR3 nucleotide sequence: TGTGCCAGCAGCCATGACAGGGGGGAAGAAAAACTGTTTTTT.

The chain employs TRBV2 and TRBJ2-4, with 7 nucleotides matching TRBD1. Looked up from germline, CDR1 is SNHLY and CDR2 is FYNNEI. V lost 8 bases and J lost 1; bases outside the gene matches: 11. The CDR3 contains 16 residues. The CDR3 protein is CASGTGDRLAKNIQYF. CDR3 nucleotides: TGTGCCAGCGGTACAGGGGATCGGTTGGCCAAAAACATTCAGTACTTC.

The chain employs TRBV19 and TRBJ1-3; 7 positions agree with TRBD1. This CDR3 contains 13 residues. V lost 9 bases, J lost 2 bases, and 4 bases stayed unmatched. Germline V gene sequence: CDR1 LNHDA, CDR2 SQIVND (reference sequence). CDR3 nucleotides: TGTGCCAGCGAAGACAGGGCTGGAAACACCATATATTTT. Translated: CASEDRAGNTIYF. Supplemented by reference TRBV19 and TRBJ1-3, the full variable domain reads DGGITQSPKYLFRKEGQNVTLSCEQNLNHDAMYWYRQDPGQGLRLIYYSQIVNDFQKGDIAEGYSVSREKKESFPLTVTSAQKNPTAFYLCASEDRAGNTIYFGEGSWLTVV.

The sample holds one count of this clone. The rearrangement joins TRBV5-1 to TRBJ2-3; 7 nucleotides line up with TRBD1. Germline loops: CDR1 SGHRS, CDR2 YFSETQ. Germline trimming cut 6 bases from V and 0 bases from J; bases unmatched to any gene: 7. CDR3 length: 15 residues. As DNA, the CDR3 is TGCGCCAGCACCACCACAGGGGCCAGCACAGATACGCAGTATTTT. Its translation: CASTTTGASTDTQYF. The whole variable domain, remainder taken from reference TRBV5-1 and TRBJ2-3, is KAGVTQTPRYLIKTRGQQVTLSCSPISGHRSVSWYQQTPGQGLQFLFEYFSETQRNKGNFPGRFSGRQFSNSRSEMNVSTLELGDSALYLCASTTTGASTDTQYFGPGTRLTVL.

V is TRBV11-3 and J is TRBJ1-6; D might be TRBD1 (6 bases). The CDR3 is 14 residues long. The V end lost 3 bases, the J end lost 5 bases, and 8 bases lay between the germline ends. Per germline, CDR1 SGHNT and CDR2 YENEEA. The CDR3 spells CASSFGQHNSPLHF. The CDR3 DNA reads as TGTGCCAGCAGCTTCGGACAGCATAATTCACCCCTCCACTTT.

The chain uses TRBV30 and TRBJ1-3; no definite D call. CDR1 and CDR2 (germline): GTSNPN, SVGIG (reference sequence). Trimming shortened V by 0 bases and J by 5 bases, and 11 bases separated the two germline ends. The CDR3 has 14 amino acids. CDR3 protein: CAWSVAAGRNTIYF. The CDR3 nucleotides read TGTGCCTGGAGTGTAGCAGCGGGGAGAAACACCATATATTTT.

The gene calls are TRBV5-1 and TRBJ2-3; tentatively, D is TRBD1 (6 bases). Per the germline V gene, CDR1 is SGHRS and CDR2 is YFSETQ. Trimming removed 3 bases at V and 0 bases at J, with 17 bases between. The CDR3 extends over 17 amino acids. CDR3 sequence reads: CASSSPRGQHSTDTQYF. The CDR3 nucleotides read TGCGCCAGCAGCTCCCCCCGGGGACAACATAGCACAGATACGCAGTATTTT.

This chain joins TRBV2 and TRBJ2-7, with no clear D. V was shortened by 3 bases and J by 2 bases, with 14 bases between the two germline ends. This CDR3 has 15 amino acids. Germline loops: CDR1 SNHLY, CDR2 FYNNEI. The CDR3 DNA reads as TGTGCCAGCAGTGAGCTGGGCTCCGTTGCCTACGAGCAGTACTTC. It codes for CASSELGSVAYEQYF.

The gene calls are TRBV19 and TRBJ1-5; TRBD1 matches 7 bases. Trimming removed 7 bases from V and 2 bases from J; junction bases left unmatched: 8. The germline V gene has CDR1 LNHDA and CDR2 SQIVND (reference sequence). CDR3 size: 15 residues. The CDR3 nucleotides are TGTGCCAGTACCGCACGGGACAGAGGCAATCAGCCCCAGCATTTT. Amino acids: CASTARDRGNQPQHF. Full variable domain (outside the CDR3, taken from reference TRBV19 and TRBJ1-5): DGGITQSPKYLFRKEGQNVTLSCEQNLNHDAMYWYRQDPGQGLRLIYYSQIVNDFQKGDIAEGYSVSREKKESFPLTVTSAQKNPTAFYLCASTARDRGNQPQHFGDGTRLSIL.

This clone was picked up one time. This chain links TRBV2 with TRBJ2-2; 7 bases fit TRBD1. The V gene end was trimmed by 7 bases and the J gene end by 2 bases; junction bases not matched to a gene: 4. This CDR3 spans 14 amino acids. CDR1 and CDR2 (germline): SNHLY, FYNNEI. The CDR3, as DNA: TGTGCCAGCACCGGGACAGCAAACACCGGGGAGCTGTTTTTT. Its translation: CASTGTANTGELFF.

The chain combines TRBV19 with TRBJ1-2, with 7 bases that match TRBD1. The CDR3 is made up of 13 amino acids. Germline V gene sequence: CDR1 LNHDA, CDR2 SQIVND (reference sequence). V was clipped by 7 bases and J by 2 bases; unmatched bases: 4. The CDR3 reads CASNDRVNYGYTF. The DNA for the CDR3 is TGTGCCAGTAACGACAGGGTAAACTATGGCTACACCTTC.

The J gene is TRBJ2-1, the V gene TRBV19, with a weak D call TRBD2 (6 bases). The CDR3 contains 20 residues. Trimming shortened V by 5 bases and J by 1 base, and 27 bases separated the two germline ends. CDR1 is LNHDA and CDR2 is SQIVND in the germline V gene (reference sequence). The CDR3, as DNA: TGTGCCAGTAGTTTAAGGCCCCCGGTGACTAGTTCGAGGTCCTACAATGAGCAGTTCTTC. Its translation: CASSLRPPVTSSRSYNEQFF. Full variable domain (missing parts from reference TRBV19 and TRBJ2-1): DGGITQSPKYLFRKEGQNVTLSCEQNLNHDAMYWYRQDPGQGLRLIYYSQIVNDFQKGDIAEGYSVSREKKESFPLTVTSAQKNPTAFYLCASSLRPPVTSSRSYNEQFFGPGTRLTVL.

This clone was seen more than once but under ten times. The CDR3 region has the DNA TGTGCCAGTAGCCGCCTTGTCTGGGGCTCGAGCACTGAAGCTTTCTTT. This encodes CASSRLVWGSSTEAFF. This chain uses TRBV19 with TRBJ1-1; TRBD1 is a possible D gene (5 bases). The V gene's germline CDR1 is LNHDA and CDR2 SQIVND (reference sequence). V shed 6 bases and J shed 4 bases, with 21 bases lying between them. CDR3 size: 16 residues.

J is TRBJ1-5 and V is TRBV15, with TRBD1 identical over 8 bases. Germline V lookup: CDR1 LNHNV, CDR2 YYDKDF (reference sequence). The CDR3 is 15 residues long. V lost 1 base to trimming and J lost 3 bases; unmatched junction nucleotides: 2. The CDR3 sequence: CATSRVTGDNQPQHF. The CDR3 DNA reads TGTGCCACCAGCAGAGTGACAGGGGACAATCAGCCCCAGCATTTT.

The J gene is TRBJ2-5, the V gene TRBV6-5, with a tentative D call TRBD1 (6 bases). Deletions cut 8 bases from V and 5 bases from J, with 21 bases between. This CDR3 is built from 15 residues. Germline CDR1 MNHEY, CDR2 SVGAGI. CDR3 sequence reads: CASGLTGNPGETQYF. The CDR3 DNA reads as TGTGCCAGCGGACTCACAGGGAACCCTGGGGAGACCCAGTACTTC.

The chain is built from TRBV5-5 and TRBJ1-6; a possible D gene is TRBD1 (6 bases). Germline V gene lookup returns CDR1 SGHKS and CDR2 YYEKEE (reference sequence). The CDR3 has 15 residues. Trimming took off 3 bases at V and 6 bases at J, with 13 bases between the two ends. The CDR3 sequence is CASSSFPGANSPLHF. Here the CDR3 DNA reads TGTGCCAGCAGCTCCTTCCCAGGGGCTAATTCACCCCTCCACTTT.

The rearrangement uses TRBV18 and TRBJ2-3; D not resolved. V was clipped by 5 bases and J by 4 bases, with 4 bases between them. CDR3 length: 11 residues. Germline-derived CDR1 and CDR2 are KGHSH and LQKENI. The CDR3 spells CASSSSDTQYF. The CDR3 DNA reads TGTGCCAGCTCATCGTCAGATACGCAGTATTTT.

V usage is TRBV12-3 or TRBV12-4 and J usage is TRBJ2-7; the D is unclear. This CDR3 has 12 residues. The V and J ends lost 3 bases and 4 bases respectively, with 7 bases between them. The CDR3: CASSFSLYEQYF. CDR3 DNA sequence: TGTGCCAGCAGTTTCTCACTATACGAGCAGTACTTC.

The genes are TRBV5-1 and TRBJ1-4; D is unresolved. The CDR3 spans 15 residues. V shed 2 bases and J shed 0 bases, with 8 bases lying between them. The germline V gene encodes CDR1 SGHRS and CDR2 YFSETQ. Written as DNA, the CDR3 is TGCGCCAGCAGCTTCACTATCGCAACTAATGAAAAACTGTTTTTT. Residues: CASSFTIATNEKLFF.

V is TRBV9 and J is TRBJ1-6, with TRBD1 matching over 11 bases. From germline, CDR1 is SGDLS and CDR2 YYNGEE. This CDR3 has 15 residues. The J segment lost 10 bases and the V segment lost 0 bases, leaving 3 bases of the junction unmatched. CDR3 sequence reads: CASSVGGDRGSPLHF. The CDR3 coding sequence is TGTGCCAGCAGCGTAGGGGGGGACAGGGGGTCACCCCTCCACTTT.

This clone was recorded a few times. The chain couples TRBV4-1 to TRBJ1-1; TRBD1 is a possible D gene (5 bases). Germline V gene sequence: CDR1 MGHRA, CDR2 YSYEKL. The V gene lost 4 bases and the J gene lost 4 bases, with 10 bases spanning the gap. The CDR3 consists of 13 residues. The CDR3 sequence: CASSPGLGTEAFF. The CDR3 DNA sequence: TGCGCCAGCAGCCCAGGGTTGGGCACTGAAGCTTTCTTT.

V is TRBV5-1 and J is TRBJ1-5; D ambiguous. Trimming stripped 5 bases from V and 1 base from J, with 19 bases between. Germline CDR1 is SGHRS and CDR2 is YFSETQ. The CDR3 runs 17 residues. The CDR3 sequence: CASSIGGEVGSNQPQHF. The CDR3 bases are TGCGCCAGCAGTATCGGCGGGGAAGTGGGGAGCAATCAGCCCCAGCATTTT. Using reference TRBV5-1 and TRBJ1-5 for the parts outside the CDR3, the full variable domain is KAGVTQTPRYLIKTRGQQVTLSCSPISGHRSVSWYQQTPGQGLQFLFEYFSETQRNKGNFPGRFSGRQFSNSRSEMNVSTLELGDSALYLCASSIGGEVGSNQPQHFGDGTRLSIL.

The V gene is TRBV5-1, the J gene TRBJ2-1; D perhaps matches TRBD1 (5 bases). Between the trimmed V and J ends, which lost 4 bases and 2 bases, there was a span of 7 bases. CDR3 size: 13 residues. The V gene's germline CDR1 is SGHRS and CDR2 YFSETQ. CDR3 in DNA: TGCGCCAGCAGCCTGGACACCTACAATGAGCAGTTCTTC. Translating gives CASSLDTYNEQFF.

This clone came up a few times. The chain joins TRBV4-1 to TRBJ2-3; 10 nucleotides align to TRBD2. The V segment lost 4 bases and the J segment 5 bases; nucleotides outside the gene matches: 9. The CDR3 runs to 16 residues. Germline CDR1 MGHRA, CDR2 YSYEKL. The CDR3 nucleotides are TGCGCCAGCAGCCCACTAGAGCGGGGGGGCCGAGATACGCAGTATTTT. Translation: CASSPLERGGRDTQYF.

This clone was found a few times. V gene TRBV4-1 combines with J gene TRBJ1-5; TRBD1 matches at 9 bases. Looked up from germline, CDR1 is MGHRA and CDR2 is YSYEKL. There are 18 residues in the CDR3. With V trimmed by 1 base and J by 2 bases, 9 bases remained unmatched. CDR3 nucleotides: TGCGCCAGCAGCCAAGTAAGACAGGGACAGGGAGGCAATCAGCCCCAGCATTTT. It codes for CASSQVRQGQGGNQPQHF.

CDR3 region: CSVGARETQYF. For the CDR3, the DNA is TGCAGCGTTGGTGCGCGGGAGACCCAGTACTTC. The genes are TRBV29-1 and TRBJ2-5; D not resolved. V was trimmed by 4 bases and J by 5 bases, leaving 8 bases between them. Germline loops: CDR1 SQVTM, CDR2 ANQGSEA. The CDR3 contains 11 residues.

V is TRBV7-3 and J is TRBJ2-3; tentative D call: TRBD1 (6 bases). From germline, CDR1 is SGHTA and CDR2 FQGTGA. Deletions cut 3 bases from V and 2 bases from J, with 12 bases between. The CDR3 consists of 15 residues. CDR3: CASSFGGGNTDTQYF. CDR3 coding DNA: TGTGCCAGCAGCTTCGGTGGGGGCAACACAGATACGCAGTATTTT. Full variable domain (outside the CDR3, taken from reference TRBV7-3 and TRBJ2-3): GAGVSQTPSNKVTEKGKYVELRCDPISGHTALYWYRQSLGQGPEFLIYFQGTGAADDSGLPNDRFFAVRPEGSVSTLKIQRTERGDSAVYLCASSFGGGNTDTQYFGPGTRLTVL.

V gene TRBV5-6 combines with J gene TRBJ1-1; D is perhaps TRBD1 (5 bases). Germline V gene data show CDR1 as SGHDT and CDR2 as YYEEEE. The CDR3 contains 16 residues. V shed 0 bases and J shed 6 bases, with 18 bases lying between them. In nucleotides, the CDR3 is TGTGCCAGCAGCTTGGGACCCGGGGGGTTGGTTGCTGAAGCTTTCTTT. Amino acids: CASSLGPGGLVAEAFF.